These 13 T cell receptor beta chains were sequenced from one sample in a study of shared clonotypes between healthy human individuals. Using immunoSEQ multiplex PCR, the repertoire was profiled, and TCRdb retains in-frame clones only, with some absent. The table shows about 490,000 clones, with roughly 85% occurring only once. Sequencing input: PBMCs. These receptors all come from a woman between 40 and 50 years old in good health. Some clones in this sample may be carry-over from other donors' samples.

This chain joins TRBV19 and TRBJ2-1; tentatively, D is TRBD1 (6 bases). This CDR3 contains 14 residues. The germline V gene encodes CDR1 LNHDA and CDR2 SQIVND (reference sequence). V lost 2 bases and J lost 7, with 12 bases in between. The CDR3 nucleotides are TGTGCCAGTAGTATATCTAGAGGGGGAAATGAGCAGTTCTTC. Protein sequence: CASSISRGGNEQFF.

The chain is built from TRBV10-3 and TRBJ1-6, with TRBD1 matching 7 bases. CDR3 length: 15 amino acids. In germline, CDR1 is ENHRY, CDR2 SYGVKD. The ends lost 6 bases at V and 10 bases at J; junction bases unmatched: 12. The CDR3: CAISPTGKIESPLHF. The DNA of the CDR3 is TGTGCCATCAGCCCGACAGGGAAGATAGAGTCACCCCTCCACTTT.

The rearrangement links TRBV11-1 to TRBJ2-1, with 7 bases matching TRBD1. Germline CDR1 reads SGHAT; CDR2 reads FQDESV (reference sequence). The CDR3 is 16 amino acids. V was clipped by 6 bases and J by 8 bases; unmatched bases: 16. As DNA, the CDR3 is TGTGCCAGCAGGGTCATGACCGGGACAGCCTCGGATGAGCAGTTCTTC. Its protein product is CASRVMTGTASDEQFF. Together with reference TRBV11-1 and TRBJ2-1, the CDR3 gives the full variable domain: EAEVAQSPRYKITEKSQAVAFWCDPISGHATLYWYRQILGQGPELLVQFQDESVVDDSQLPKDRFSAERLKGVDSTLKIQPAELGDSAMYLCASRVMTGTASDEQFFGPGTRLTVL.

This chain links TRBV25-1 with TRBJ2-1; 11 nucleotides match TRBD2. Unmatched junction bases numbered 4, after V lost 8 bases and J lost 7 bases. The length of the CDR3 is 13 residues. Germline V gives CDR1 MGHDK, CDR2 SYGVNS. CDR3 bases: TGTGCCAGCTCCTGGACTAGCGGGAATGAGCAGTTCTTC. Residues: CASSWTSGNEQFF.

This clone appeared once. The chain uses TRBV2 and TRBJ2-5; maybe TRBD1 (6 bases). V was shortened by 8 bases and J by 3 bases, with 16 bases between the two germline ends. The CDR3 loop spans 14 amino acids. The germline gives CDR1 SNHLY, CDR2 FYNNEI. The CDR3 loop is CASGGRVREETQYF. CDR3 DNA sequence: TGTGCCAGCGGGGGCAGGGTAAGGGAAGAGACCCAGTACTTC. The full variable domain, with the rest looked up from reference TRBV2 and TRBJ2-5, is EPEVTQTPSHQVTQMGQEVILRCVPISNHLYFYWYRQILGQKVEFLVSFYNNEISEKSEIFDDQFSVERPDGSNFTLKIRSTKLEDSAMYFCASGGRVREETQYFGPGTRLLVL.

This clone was picked up a small number of times. This chain joins TRBV2 and TRBJ2-1; 8 bases align to TRBD2. There are 15 residues in the CDR3. J lost 1 base, V lost 8 bases, and 7 bases had no gene match. Germline loops: CDR1 SNHLY, CDR2 FYNNEI. CDR3 region: CASESTSGSYNEQFF. The DNA of the CDR3 is TGTGCCAGCGAGTCCACTAGCGGTTCCTACAATGAGCAGTTCTTC.

The chain uses TRBV13 and TRBJ1-5, with TRBD1 as a possible D gene (5 bases). Germline lookup yields CDR1 PRHDT and CDR2 FYEKMQ (reference sequence). This CDR3 has 12 residues. Trimming stripped 1 base from V and 11 bases from J, with 9 bases between. The CDR3 nucleotides are TGTGCCAGCAGCTTAGTGGGGGGGGCCCAGCATTTT. It encodes CASSLVGGAQHF.

The CDR3 DNA reads TGTGCCAGCAGTCCCGCCCCAGGGGACCAGCCCCAGCATTTT. Amino acid sequence: CASSPAPGDQPQHF. This rearrangement joins TRBV25-1 to TRBJ1-5; D is perhaps TRBD1 (6 bases). Germline CDR1 is MGHDK and CDR2 is SYGVNS. There are 14 residues in the CDR3. Deletions cut 5 bases from V and 7 bases from J, with 15 bases between.

V gene TRBV7-2 combines with J gene TRBJ2-7; D is tentatively TRBD1 or TRBD2 (5 bases each). CDR3 size: 15 residues. Per the germline V gene, CDR1 is SGHTA and CDR2 is FQGNSA. Trimming took 2 bases from V and 2 from J, leaving 13 bases between them. CDR3 sequence reads: CASSLPLLGAYEQYF. The DNA for the CDR3 is TGTGCCAGCAGCTTACCGCTCTTGGGGGCCTACGAGCAGTACTTC.

The gene calls are TRBV7-9 and TRBJ1-4; D ambiguous. The CDR3 is 15 residues long. V shed 4 bases and J shed 0 bases, with 9 bases lying between them. CDR1 is SEHNR, CDR2 FQNEAQ, per germline (reference sequence). CDR3 residues: CASSSGGPTNEKLFF. The CDR3 region has the DNA TGTGCCAGCAGCTCGGGAGGTCCAACTAATGAAAAACTGTTTTTT.

This clone has at least ten counts. The sample contains more than one DNA sequence encoding this CDR3. The J gene is TRBJ2-6, the V gene TRBV11-1, with TRBD1 as a possible D gene (5 bases). The CDR3 runs 16 residues. Germline V gene data show CDR1 as SGHAT and CDR2 as FQDESV (reference sequence). The V end lost 5 bases, the J end lost 3 bases, and 14 bases lay between the germline ends. The CDR3 spells CASSPGQGNGANVLTF. Here the CDR3 DNA reads TGTGCCAGCAGCCCGGGCCAGGGTAATGGGGCCAACGTCCTGACTTTC.

The rearrangement joins TRBV28 to TRBJ1-2; D gene unclear. The CDR3 runs 13 residues. The germline V gene encodes CDR1 MDHEN and CDR2 SYDVKM. Between the trimmed V and J ends, which lost 6 bases and 0 bases, there was a span of 8 bases. This CDR3 reads CASRVASNYGYTF. CDR3 nucleotides: TGTGCCAGCAGGGTAGCTTCTAACTATGGCTACACCTTC.

Concerning this clone itself: The same CDR3 arises from other DNA sequences in this sample as well. The chain joins TRBV5-1 to TRBJ2-1, with TRBD1 identical over 9 bases. In germline, CDR1 is SGHRS, CDR2 YFSETQ. Trimming took 4 bases from V and 4 from J; bases not matched to a gene: 3. This CDR3 is 14 amino acids long. The CDR3 loop reads CASSSGTGYNEQFF. DNA for the CDR3: TGCGCCAGCAGCAGCGGGACAGGGTACAATGAGCAGTTCTTC.